The rows below give T cell receptor beta chains drawn from one sample of a study of T cell repertoires in cytomegalovirus infection. A single record per CDR3 protein comes from TCRdb applying MiXCR to the reads. The table shows about 770,000 distinct CDR3 sequences, with roughly 28% occurring only once. No antigens are known for them. This sample comprised cultured CD8+ T cells from PBMCs, obtained from culture after CMV antigen stimulation. These receptors were collected from a human donor in good health (CMV status not recorded). Some clones in this sample may be carry-over from other donors' samples. CDR3s include the opening cysteine and the closing phenylalanine or tryptophan. The D gene is left open where the match is weak. Expanded clones get a size class; other rows say once, few or many, or leave the size out.

D	V	size	J	DNA	CDR3
NA	TRBV18	NA	TRBJ2-2	TGTGCCAGCTCACCACCGCCAGGGGTAAACACCGGGGAGCTGTTTTTT	CASSPPPGVNTGELFF
NA	TRBV4-1	few	TRBJ1-1	TGCGCCAGCAGCCAGGGACGTATGACTGAAGCTTTCTTT	CASSQGRMTEAFF
NA	TRBV6-8	NA	TRBJ1-5	TGTGCCAGCAGTTACTCACCGGCTAGCAATCAGCCCCAGCATTTT	CASSYSPASNQPQHF
NA	TRBV5-1	NA	TRBJ1-1	TGCGCCAGCAGCTACGACCTGGGGCCTGAAGCTTTCTTT	CASSYDLGPEAFF
TRBD1	TRBV5-1	NA	TRBJ1-2	TGCGCCAGCAATTCGGGACAGGGCTCGGGTGGCTACACCTTC	CASNSGQGSGGYTF
NA	TRBV4-3	NA	TRBJ1-2	TGCGCCAGCAGCCAACGGGGGCTTGGCTATGGCTACACCTTC	CASSQRGLGYGYTF
NA	TRBV19	few	TRBJ2-1	TGTGCCAGTCTAGGGTTCAATGAGCAGTTCTTC	CASLGFNEQFF
TRBD1	TRBV5-1	NA	TRBJ1-1	TGCGCCAGCAGCTTTACTTTACAGGGGGAACACACTGAAGCTTTCTTT	CASSFTLQGEHTEAFF
NA	TRBV19	few	TRBJ2-5	TGTGCCACCTGGGTAGGAGAGACCCAGTACTTC	CATWVGETQYF
NA	TRBV28	NA	TRBJ1-1	TGTGCCAGCACCGGTCTTGAGAGTTTGAACACTGAAGCTTTCTTT	CASTGLESLNTEAFF
TRBD2	TRBV7-6	few	TRBJ2-5	TGTGCCAGCAGCTGGACTAGCGGGGGCCTTCAAGAGACCCAGTACTTC	CASSWTSGGLQETQYF
NA	TRBV19	NA	TRBJ1-1	TGTGCCAGTAGTCGTCGGGAAGCTGAAGCTTTCTTT	CASSRREAEAFF
NA	TRBV27	NA	TRBJ2-3	TGTGCCAGCGGTCTGTGGGGCACAGATACGCAGTATTTT	CASGLWGTDTQYF
NA	TRBV6-2/TRBV6-3	few	TRBJ1-2	TGTGCCAGCAGCCTCCGGACAGAATACTATGGCTACACCTTC	CASSLRTEYYGYTF
NA	TRBV10-3	NA	TRBJ2-7	TGTGCCATCCTCGACGGGGGTTACGAGCAGTACTTC	CAILDGGYEQYF
TRBD1	TRBV7-6	few	TRBJ1-3	TGTGCCAGCAGCTTAGCGAGGGACAGGGGTGGAAACACCATATATTTT	CASSLARDRGGNTIYF
NA	TRBV20-1	NA	TRBJ1-2	TGCAGTGCTAGAGGCAGGTCAGACGGTTGGGGAGGCTATGGCTACACCTTC	CSARGRSDGWGGYGYTF
NA	TRBV6-2/TRBV6-3	once	TRBJ2-5	TGTGCCAGCAGCTCTACTCCCTACCAAGAGACCCAGTACTTC	CASSSTPYQETQYF
NA	TRBV6-2/TRBV6-3	NA	TRBJ1-2	TGTGCCAGCAGCCCACCCCAGACAGATGGCTACACCTTC	CASSPPQTDGYTF
NA	TRBV7-2	few	TRBJ1-4	TGTGCCAGCAGCTTAGATCATTCTTCTAATGAAAAACTGTTTTTT	CASSLDHSSNEKLFF
NA	TRBV28	NA	TRBJ2-3	TGTGCCAGCAGCTCCGGGCCCTCCCCAGATACGCAGTATTTT	CASSSGPSPDTQYF
NA	TRBV7-9	NA	TRBJ1-4	TGTGCCAGCAGCCGCTTTATGGGGACTAATGAAAAACTGTTTTTT	CASSRFMGTNEKLFF
TRBD1	TRBV19	NA	TRBJ2-4	TGTGCCAGTAGGACAGGGAAAAACATTCAGTACTTC	CASRTGKNIQYF
NA	TRBV28	few	TRBJ1-5	TGTGCCAGCAGTTTGCAGCGTCAGGTTGTGGTAGCTCAGCCCCAGCATTTT	CASSLQRQVVVAQPQHF
NA	TRBV25-1	NA	TRBJ1-2	TGTGCCAGCAGTCAGCCCCGACAGGATGGGGTGAGCTATGGCTACACCTTC	CASSQPRQDGVSYGYTF
NA	TRBV10-3	NA	TRBJ2-3	TGTGCCATCAAGATAACCCGGGAAGGGGCGCAGTATTTT	CAIKITREGAQYF
NA	TRBV28	many	TRBJ1-5	TGTGCCAGCAGTTTACGATCTGGGGCCTTCAATCAGCCCCAGCATTTT	CASSLRSGAFNQPQHF
NA	TRBV6-6	NA	TRBJ2-2	TGTGCCAGCATCGCTGGGCCACTTACCGGGGAGCTGTTTTTT	CASIAGPLTGELFF
TRBD1	TRBV10-3	few	TRBJ1-2	TGTGCCATCAGCGAGGACAGGGGGAATTATGGCTACACCTTC	CAISEDRGNYGYTF
NA	TRBV7-9	few	TRBJ2-1	TGTGCCAGCAGCTTCATCGGGGCAGGGTCCAATGAGCAGTTCTTC	CASSFIGAGSNEQFF
NA	TRBV4-1	NA	TRBJ1-1	TGCGCCAGCAGGGTGGCAGAGAACACTGAAGCTTTCTTT	CASRVAENTEAFF
NA	TRBV4-3	NA	TRBJ1-2	TGCGCCAGCAGCCAAGAAAGGGCAGGACGAGGTGGCTACACCTTC	CASSQERAGRGGYTF
NA	TRBV24-1	NA	TRBJ2-1	TGTGCCACCAGTGATGGCAGGGAAGTTTCCGATGAGCAGTTCTTC	CATSDGREVSDEQFF
NA	TRBV20-1	NA	TRBJ2-7	TGCAGTGCTAGAGAGCGGTTTAACGAGCAGTACTTC	CSARERFNEQYF
TRBD1	TRBV5-1	NA	TRBJ2-5	TGCGCCAGCAGCTTGTTGTTCACAGGGGGCCTACAAGAGACCCAGTACTTC	CASSLLFTGGLQETQYF
TRBD1	TRBV7-9	few	TRBJ2-7	TGTGCCAGCAGCATTACCGGGACAGATTCCTACGAGCAGTACTTC	CASSITGTDSYEQYF
NA	TRBV7-9	few	TRBJ2-1	TGTGCCAGCAGCTCAGAGAATGTATGGAATGAGCAGTTCTTC	CASSSENVWNEQFF
NA	TRBV4-1	many	TRBJ1-4	TGCGCCAGCAGCCAAAGTCCGGGGAACAGGGTTCTAGGCGAAAAACTGTTTTTT	CASSQSPGNRVLGEKLFF
NA	TRBV24-1	NA	TRBJ2-3	TGTGCCACCAGTGATGGCAGGGTGACTAGCACAGATACGCAGTATTTT	CATSDGRVTSTDTQYF
NA	TRBV12-3/TRBV12-4	many	TRBJ1-2	TGTGCCAGCAGTTTAACGCAGTCCCTTTATGGCTACACCTTC	CASSLTQSLYGYTF
NA	TRBV6-2/TRBV6-3	NA	TRBJ1-1	TGTGCCAGCAGCCCCGGGGGGGACCCTGAAGCTTTCTTT	CASSPGGDPEAFF
NA	TRBV6-2/TRBV6-3	few	TRBJ2-5	TGTGCCAGCAGTCTCGTTCTAGGGGACTCAGCTCGCGAGACCCAGTACTTC	CASSLVLGDSARETQYF
TRBD1	TRBV7-8	many	TRBJ1-6	TGTGCCAGCAGCCCGGACAGGAATTCACCCCTCCACTTT	CASSPDRNSPLHF
TRBD2	TRBV7-3	NA	TRBJ2-1	TGTGCCAGCAGCTTAACGGCCCAGGGACTACCTTACAATGAGCAGTTCTTC	CASSLTAQGLPYNEQFF
TRBD1	TRBV15	NA	TRBJ1-2	TGTGCCACCAGAAGGGACAGGAACTTTCAGAAGGGGGGCTACACCTTC	CATRRDRNFQKGGYTF
TRBD1	TRBV12-3/TRBV12-4	few	TRBJ2-2	TGTGCCAGCAGTTTGCCGGGACAGTCAATAAACACCGGGGAGCTGTTTTTT	CASSLPGQSINTGELFF
NA	TRBV14	few	TRBJ2-7	TGTGCCAGCAGCCAAGGCGGGCGGGGCTTAGGGAACTACGAGCAGTACTTC	CASSQGGRGLGNYEQYF
NA	TRBV7-2	few	TRBJ2-5	TGTGCCAGCAGCTTAGGTCTCCGTAACTCTGGGGACTTC	CASSLGLRNSGDF
NA	TRBV20-1	once	TRBJ1-4	TGCAGTGCTGTTAAGAGGATTACTAATGAAAAACTGTTTTTT	CSAVKRITNEKLFF
NA	TRBV19	NA	TRBJ1-1	TGTGCCAGTAGTACGGGCCTCGAAAAAGGGAACACTGAAGCTTTCTTT	CASSTGLEKGNTEAFF
NA	TRBV27	NA	TRBJ1-2	TGTGCCACATCAAGGGGAGGGGGCTACACCTTC	CATSRGGGYTF
NA	TRBV19	NA	TRBJ1-2	TGTGCCAGCCTTCGGGAGCGAGGGTCGGAGTATGGCTACACCTTC	CASLRERGSEYGYTF